This T cell receptor beta chain was sequenced during a study of shared clonotypes between healthy human individuals. Study in general: For every donor, three CD4 naive, three CD4 memory, two CD8 naive and one CD8 memory plates were used. Study results and caveats: Larger richness was generally estimated for naive than memory subsets.

Per the original methods: There were no quality scores in the junction-only immunoSEQ sequences, so filtering differed. Clones were read by immunoSEQ multiplex PCR, and TCRdb kept only the in-frame ones, dropping some. That table is the source of V, J and clone size, and D and trimming were worked out from the DNA. The sample has about 710,000 clones, approximately 72% seen once. This clone showed up just a few times. The antigen remains undetermined. Trimming removed 0 bases at V and 2 bases at J, with 11 bases between. Germline CDR1 is SGHRS and CDR2 is YFSETQ. The CDR3 is made up of 15 amino acids. The clonotype originates from a young woman in good health. The gene calls are TRBV5-1 and TRBJ1-1; a weak D match, TRBD1 (5 bases). The source material was memory CD4+ T cells sorted from blood. The subset is: CD45RA-negative fraction. CDR3 coding DNA: TGCGCCAGCAGCTTGGAGCGGACACTAAACACTGAAGCTTTCTTT. Protein sequence: CASSLERTLNTEAFF. Together with reference TRBV5-1 and TRBJ1-1, the CDR3 gives the full variable domain: KAGVTQTPRYLIKTRGQQVTLSCSPISGHRSVSWYQQTPGQGLQFLFEYFSETQRNKGNFPGRFSGRQFSNSRSEMNVSTLELGDSALYLCASSLERTLNTEAFFGQGTRLTVV.